Below, 27 T cell receptor beta chains from the same sample are listed, as sequenced in a study of blood T cell repertoires in COVID-19. Clones were sequenced by immunoSEQ multiplex PCR, and TCRdb holds only the in-frame ones, with some missing. Of approximately 190,000 clones listed, 75% to 95% are singletons. The sample was peripheral blood. All receptors come from a man in his fifties or sixties with acute or convalescent COVID-19.

This rearrangement joins TRBV27 to TRBJ2-2; 7 bases align to TRBD2. CDR1 and CDR2 from the germline V gene are MNHEY and SMNVEV (reference sequence). The CDR3 covers 17 residues. The trim removed 2 bases at V and 6 bases at J, leaving 12 bases unmatched. The CDR3 nucleotides are TGTGCCAGCAGTTTAATTTGGCGGGAGTTTGGTTCCGGGGAGCTGTTTTTT. This translates into CASSLIWREFGSGELFF.

This clone has only one observation. J is TRBJ2-2 and V is TRBV10-3; the D gene is possibly TRBD1 (6 bases). Trimming took off 3 bases at V and 7 bases at J, with 15 bases between the two ends. Germline V lookup: CDR1 ENHRY, CDR2 SYGVKD. The CDR3 is 15 residues long. The CDR3 DNA reads as TGTGCCATCAGTGAAACCCGACAGGACGTCGGGGAGCTGTTTTTT. This codes for CAISETRQDVGELFF.

This chain joins TRBV10-2 and TRBJ1-5; D possibly corresponds to TRBD1 (6 bases). Trimming pared 5 bases from V and 5 bases from J, leaving 16 bases between. This CDR3 contains 15 residues. Germline assignment: CDR1 WSHSY and CDR2 SAAADI. DNA of the CDR3: TGCGCCAGCAGTACTCGGGGCAGGGGAGATCAGCCCCAGCATTTT. It is translated as CASSTRGRGDQPQHF.

This chain joins TRBV2 and TRBJ1-2, with D possibly matching TRBD1 (6 bases). The germline V and J ends were trimmed by 2 bases and 6 bases, with 13 bases remaining between them. The CDR3 is 14 amino acids. Germline CDR1 is SNHLY and CDR2 is FYNNEI. The CDR3 here is CASSESRGTNGYTF. The CDR3 region has the DNA TGTGCCAGCAGTGAAAGCAGGGGAACGAATGGCTACACCTTC.

A few counts support this clone. The V gene is TRBV7-9, the J gene TRBJ1-5; D possibly corresponds to TRBD1 (6 bases). This CDR3 is built from 14 residues. Trimming shortened V by 4 bases and J by 3 bases, and 10 bases separated the two germline ends. The V gene's germline CDR1 is SEHNR and CDR2 FQNEAQ (reference sequence). The chain's CDR3 is CASSSQGFNQPQHF. The CDR3, as DNA: TGTGCCAGCAGCTCCCAGGGGTTCAATCAGCCCCAGCATTTT.

The rearrangement joins TRBV27 to TRBJ2-7; maybe TRBD2 (5 bases). The CDR3 spans 14 residues. Trimming pared 5 bases from V and 2 bases from J, leaving 13 bases between. The germline V gene has CDR1 MNHEY and CDR2 SMNVEV (reference sequence). The CDR3, as DNA: TGTGCCAGCAGTCCTAACGCGAGGGCCTACGAGCAGTACTTC. This translates into CASSPNARAYEQYF.

The V gene is TRBV10-1, the J gene TRBJ2-2; D gene ambiguous. Looked up from germline, CDR1 is WNHNN and CDR2 is SYGVQD (reference sequence). CDR3 size: 12 residues. Trimming left V 4 bases short and J 6 bases short, with 6 bases between. This chain's CDR3 is CASSVQAGELFF. CDR3 nucleotide sequence: TGCGCCAGCAGTGTCCAGGCCGGGGAGCTGTTTTTT.

The CDR3 sequence: CASSPTTGRETQYF. DNA for the CDR3: TGTGCCAGCAGCCCGACGACAGGGCGAGAGACCCAGTACTTC. V gene TRBV9 combines with J gene TRBJ2-5, with TRBD1 matching 7 bases. CDR3 length equals 14 residues. V gave up 4 bases and J gave up 4 bases; unmatched junction bases: 7. Germline CDR1 SGDLS, CDR2 YYNGEE. Filled out from reference TRBV9 and TRBJ2-5, the complete variable domain reads DSGVTQTPKHLITATGQRVTLRCSPRSGDLSVYWYQQSLDQGLQFLIQYYNGEERAKGNILERFSAQQFPDLHSELNLSSLELGDSALYFCASSPTTGRETQYFGPGTRLLVL.

The gene calls are TRBV5-1 and TRBJ2-7; TRBD2 matches 13 bases. The V and J ends lost 2 bases and 4 bases, in that order; junction bases with no gene match: 6. Germline-derived CDR1 and CDR2 are SGHRS and YFSETQ. The CDR3 contains 16 residues. The CDR3 spells CASSFGETSGRYEQYF. CDR3 bases: TGCGCCAGCAGCTTCGGTGAGACTAGCGGGAGGTACGAGCAGTACTTC.

CDR3 region: CATSSSTVRQETQYF. The CDR3 bases are TGTGCCACCAGCAGCTCTACAGTGAGACAAGAGACCCAGTACTTC. The chain is built from TRBV15 and TRBJ2-5; D remains unclear. V was cut by 3 bases and J by 2 bases, with 13 bases left in between. Germline CDR1 LNHNV, CDR2 YYDKDF (reference sequence). The CDR3 spans 15 residues.

The V gene is TRBV28, the J gene TRBJ1-6; no clear D. The CDR3 has 14 amino acids. The V end lost 5 bases, the J end lost 6 bases, and 11 bases lay between the germline ends. Germline V gene lookup returns CDR1 MDHEN and CDR2 SYDVKM. The CDR3 DNA sequence: TGTGCCAGCAGTACCCGCCGGGGTAATTCACCCCTCCACTTT. This translates into CASSTRRGNSPLHF.

This clone came up once. The gene calls are TRBV28 and TRBJ1-5; 7 bases agree with TRBD1. J was trimmed by 6 bases and V by 6 bases; bases with no gene match: 11. Germline V lookup: CDR1 MDHEN, CDR2 SYDVKM. The CDR3 runs 15 residues. The CDR3 loop reads CASRTYDRAAQPQHF. Here the CDR3 DNA reads TGTGCCAGCAGAACCTACGACAGGGCCGCTCAGCCCCAGCATTTT.

The rearrangement links TRBV19 to TRBJ1-2, with 11 bases aligning to TRBD1. Germline assignment: CDR1 LNHDA and CDR2 SQIVND (reference sequence). This CDR3 has 14 residues. The J segment lost 7 bases and the V segment lost 7 bases, leaving 8 bases of the junction unmatched. CDR3 nucleotide sequence: TGTGCCAGTAACATCGGACAGGGGGCGCCTGGCTACACCTTC. Its protein product is CASNIGQGAPGYTF.

V gene TRBV7-9 combines with J gene TRBJ1-5, with D perhaps TRBD1 (6 bases). V dropped 5 bases and J dropped 5 bases, with 10 bases sitting between them. Germline loops: CDR1 SEHNR, CDR2 FQNEAQ (reference sequence). This CDR3 has 13 amino acids. CDR3 DNA sequence: TGTGCCAGCAGCCCTAAGGGGGATCAGCCCCAGCATTTT. Residues: CASSPKGDQPQHF.

This chain connects TRBV28 to TRBJ2-2, with a possible D match to TRBD1 (7 bases). The ends were cut back, 6 bases at V and 7 bases at J, with 18 bases in the middle. CDR3 length equals 15 residues. The V gene's germline CDR1 is MDHEN and CDR2 SYDVKM. The CDR3 DNA reads TGTGCCAGCAGATTTGGAGGGGGCGCGAACGGGGAGCTGTTTTTT. Translated: CASRFGGGANGELFF.

The genes are TRBV7-3 and TRBJ1-1; D might be TRBD1 (6 bases). The CDR3 contains 14 residues. Germline V gives CDR1 SGHTA, CDR2 FQGTGA. Trimming took off 5 bases at V and 4 bases at J, with 14 bases between the two ends. The CDR3 nucleotides read TGTGCCAGCAGCACACAGGGCCTGGGCACTGAAGCTTTCTTT. It encodes CASSTQGLGTEAFF.

The chain uses TRBV7-9 and TRBJ1-1; 9 positions agree with TRBD1. CDR1 and CDR2 from the germline V gene are SEHNR and FQNEAQ (reference sequence). Trimming cost V 2 bases and J 5 bases; bases outside gene matches: 6. CDR3 length: 15 residues. The CDR3 sequence: CASSLPPDRGTEAFF. CDR3 sequence (DNA): TGTGCCAGCAGCTTACCCCCCGACAGGGGGACTGAAGCTTTCTTT.

V gene TRBV5-5 combines with J gene TRBJ2-6; possible D gene TRBD2, 5 bases. The CDR3 has 16 amino acids. V was shortened by 3 bases and J by 4 bases, with 14 bases between the two germline ends. Germline V CDR1 and CDR2: SGHKS, YYEKEE (reference sequence). CDR3 region: CASSSRGLAGANVLTF. CDR3 nucleotides: TGTGCCAGCAGCTCCCGCGGGTTGGCGGGGGCCAACGTCCTGACTTTC.

The chain joins TRBV7-3 to TRBJ2-1; 10 bases are shared with TRBD2. The CDR3 is made up of 15 amino acids. Germline V gene data show CDR1 as SGHTA and CDR2 as FQGTGA. V lost 2 bases to trimming and J lost 7 bases; unmatched junction nucleotides: 5. This CDR3 is CASSLVAGGLNEQFF. The CDR3 DNA is TGTGCCAGCAGCTTAGTAGCGGGGGGCTTGAATGAGCAGTTCTTC. Full variable domain (rest looked up from reference TRBV7-3 and TRBJ2-1): GAGVSQTPSNKVTEKGKYVELRCDPISGHTALYWYRQSLGQGPEFLIYFQGTGAADDSGLPNDRFFAVRPEGSVSTLKIQRTERGDSAVYLCASSLVAGGLNEQFFGPGTRLTVL.

The rearrangement joins TRBV5-5 to TRBJ2-1; 8 nucleotides match TRBD1. Germline trimming cut 3 bases from V and 0 bases from J; bases unmatched to any gene: 8. There are 17 residues in the CDR3. Per germline, CDR1 SGHKS and CDR2 YYEKEE (reference sequence). The CDR3 sequence is CASSSTGARSSYNEQFF. CDR3 DNA: TGTGCCAGCAGCTCGACAGGGGCGAGGAGCTCCTACAATGAGCAGTTCTTC.

V and J are TRBV28 and TRBJ2-5; 13 nucleotides align to TRBD2. The CDR3 has 16 amino acids. Losses at the gene ends were 6 bases for V and 5 bases for J; bases not matched to a gene: 9. Germline values: CDR1 MDHEN, CDR2 SYDVKM. DNA for the CDR3: TGTGCCAGCAGCTCGCGGACTAGCGGGAGTTTGGAGACCCAGTACTTC. Translation: CASSSRTSGSLETQYF.

The CDR3 sequence is CASSPWDGTPNTGELFF. In nucleotides, the CDR3 is TGTGCCAGCAGTCCCTGGGACGGGACACCAAACACCGGGGAGCTGTTTTTT. The rearrangement uses TRBV6-2 or TRBV6-3 and TRBJ2-2, with a tentative D call TRBD1 (6 bases). V lost 5 bases, J lost 2 bases, and 18 bases lay in between. Germline values: CDR1 MNHEY, CDR2 SVGEGT. The CDR3 sequence is 17 residues long.

The genes are TRBV24-1 and TRBJ2-1; TRBD2 agrees at 7 bases. CDR3 length: 17 amino acids. Germline trimming cut 4 bases from V and 0 bases from J; bases unmatched to any gene: 8. Germline V gene data show CDR1 as KGHDR and CDR2 as SFDVKD. The CDR3 loop reads CATSDPRGGSSYNEQFF. Here the CDR3 DNA reads TGTGCCACCAGTGACCCCCGGGGCGGGAGCTCCTACAATGAGCAGTTCTTC.

The chain joins TRBV5-6 to TRBJ2-1; the match to TRBD1 covers 7 bases. CDR3 length: 15 residues. Germline-derived CDR1 and CDR2 are SGHDT and YYEEEE. With 1 base clipped from V and 3 bases from J, the junction kept 4 bases outside the gene matches. The CDR3 loop reads CASSLRQGGYNEQFF. CDR3 DNA sequence: TGTGCCAGCAGCTTGCGACAGGGCGGCTACAATGAGCAGTTCTTC. Based on the CDR3 plus reference TRBV5-6 and TRBJ2-1, the full variable domain is DAGVTQSPTHLIKTRGQQVTLRCSPKSGHDTVSWYQQALGQGPQFIFQYYEEEERQRGNFPDRFSGHQFPNYSSELNVNALLLGDSALYLCASSLRQGGYNEQFFGPGTRLTVL.

V usage is TRBV9 and J usage is TRBJ2-1; 8 positions match TRBD2. Germline-derived CDR1 and CDR2 are SGDLS and YYNGEE. The CDR3 length is 16 residues. V dropped 3 bases and J dropped 3; count of bases not matched to a gene: 8. CDR3 in DNA: TGTGCCAGCAGCGACCAAGCGGGAGCGAGCTACAATGAGCAGTTCTTC. Encoded protein: CASSDQAGASYNEQFF. The whole variable domain, filled in from reference TRBV9 and TRBJ2-1, reads DSGVTQTPKHLITATGQRVTLRCSPRSGDLSVYWYQQSLDQGLQFLIQYYNGEERAKGNILERFSAQQFPDLHSELNLSSLELGDSALYFCASSDQAGASYNEQFFGPGTRLTVL.

The V and J genes are TRBV27 and TRBJ1-5; D not certain. The CDR3 covers 13 residues. V was shortened by 6 bases and J by 3 bases, with 9 bases between the two germline ends. Germline lookup yields CDR1 MNHEY and CDR2 SMNVEV (reference sequence). The CDR3 spells CASSEGTNQPQHF. In DNA, the CDR3 is TGTGCCAGCAGCGAGGGAACCAATCAGCCCCAGCATTTT.

A few counts support this clone. V and J are TRBV19 and TRBJ2-1; TRBD1 matches at 8 bases. V was clipped by 5 bases and J by 8 bases; unmatched bases: 5. The CDR3 runs to 13 residues. Germline CDR1 LNHDA, CDR2 SQIVND (reference sequence). This CDR3 reads CASSRTGKDEQFF. The CDR3 nucleotides read TGTGCCAGTAGTCGGACAGGGAAAGATGAGCAGTTCTTC.